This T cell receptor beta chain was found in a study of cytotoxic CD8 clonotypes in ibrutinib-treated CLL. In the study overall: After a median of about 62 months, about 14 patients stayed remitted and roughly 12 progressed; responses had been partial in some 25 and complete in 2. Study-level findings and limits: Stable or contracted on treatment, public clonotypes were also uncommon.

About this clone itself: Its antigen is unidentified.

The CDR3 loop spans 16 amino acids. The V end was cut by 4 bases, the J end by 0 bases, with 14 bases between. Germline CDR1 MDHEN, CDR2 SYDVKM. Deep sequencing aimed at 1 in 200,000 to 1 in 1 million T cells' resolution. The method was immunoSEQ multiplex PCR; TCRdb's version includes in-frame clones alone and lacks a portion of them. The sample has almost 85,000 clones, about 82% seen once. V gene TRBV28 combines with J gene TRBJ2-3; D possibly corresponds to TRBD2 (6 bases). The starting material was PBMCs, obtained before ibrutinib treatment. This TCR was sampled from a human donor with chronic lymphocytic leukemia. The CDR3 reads CASSWRGLYSTDTQYF. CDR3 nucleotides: TGTGCCAGCAGTTGGAGGGGACTCTATAGCACAGATACGCAGTATTTT.